This note documents a single TCR beta chain sequence. A much larger clone is a single base away; this may be a read error. This sample stems from a study of regulatory T cells in long-lasting Graves disease. The CDR3 loop spans 14 amino acids. The ends were cut back, 6 bases at V and 7 bases at J, with 16 bases in the middle. CDR3-region Arm-PCR and iRepertoire HTBI primers produced the TCR beta libraries. TCRdb re-derived calls from the multiplex PCR reads in MiXCR, one entry per CDR3 protein. The repertoire has 250,000 to 300,000 distinct CDR3 sequences, more than 20% of them found once; the top ten carry about 61%. Time point meaning: persistent/refractory GD, antithyroid drugs over 5 years with positive TRAb. With RNA extracted from PBMCs as input, the TCR library was made.

Sample: peripheral blood mononuclear cells (PBMCs), taken when the disease was refractory, from a patient treated with antithyroid drugs. The V gene is TRBV12-3 or TRBV12-4, the J gene TRBJ1-5, with a tentative D call TRBD1 (5 bases). This TCR was recovered from a female donor with Graves disease. In DNA, the CDR3 is TGTGCCAGCAGGTGGGAAGGGTCAGGGCAGCCCCAGCATTTT. This codes for CASRWEGSGQPQHF.